This TCR beta chain was identified during a study of T cells in tuberculosis. At the level of the study: In South Africa, adults with active tuberculosis were compared with IGRA-negative and latently infected IGRA-positive adolescents. Study findings and constraints: Active tuberculosis alpha repertoires lay closer to GMM-specific TCRs than controls'. Active tuberculosis cases were adults; controls were adolescents.

Some clones are missing from TCRdb's copy, which holds only in-frame ones; the method was immunoSEQ multiplex PCR. The sample holds tens of thousands of clones, 97% seen once. About this clone: The antigen is unknown.

Trimming took 8 bases from V and 3 from J, leaving 17 bases between them. CDR1 is MNHNY, CDR2 SVGAGI, per germline (reference sequence). The CDR3 runs 15 residues. V usage is TRBV6-6 and J usage is TRBJ1-5; D is possibly TRBD1 (5 bases). Material: PBMCs. This sequence was found in a donor between 10 and 35 years old with latent tuberculosis or without tuberculosis infection. For the CDR3, the DNA is TGTGCCAGCCGCTGGGGGGGGGTCGACAATCAGCCCCAGCATTTT. As protein: CASRWGGVDNQPQHF.